The rows below give T cell receptor beta chains drawn from one sample of a study of blood T cell repertoires in COVID-19. TCRdb's table, derived via immunoSEQ multiplex PCR, lists solely in-frame clones and lacks some. In the table there are about 270,000 clones, more than 85% of which are singletons. Sequencing was carried out using PBMCs or T cells enriched from blood (not recorded which). The origin of the receptors is a man aged 40-55 years who had been exposed to COVID-19. CDR3s include the opening cysteine and the closing phenylalanine or tryptophan. The order of the fields is clone size, D gene, J gene, V gene, CDR3 protein, CDR3 DNA. A D gene is named only where the DNA matches it firmly. Rows may omit the clone size; those that give it use once, few, many or a size class.

size: .; D: .; J: TRBJ1-2; V: TRBV28; CDR3: CASSLLRLTGTSNGYTF; DNA: TGTGCCAGCAGTCTCTTACGGTTAACAGGGACCTCCAATGGCTACACCTTC
size: .; D: .; J: TRBJ2-7; V: TRBV28; CDR3: CASSSIAGTYEQYF; DNA: TGTGCCAGCAGTTCGATAGCAGGGACCTACGAGCAGTACTTC
size: .; D: .; J: TRBJ1-4; V: TRBV9; CDR3: CASTKTGGSEKLFF; DNA: TGTGCCAGCACTAAAACCGGGGGGAGTGAAAAACTGTTTTTT
size: .; D: TRBD1; J: TRBJ2-7; V: TRBV3-1/TRBV3-2; CDR3: CASSRTGGPYEQYF; DNA: TGTGCCAGCAGTCGGACAGGGGGTCCCTACGAGCAGTACTTC
size: .; D: .; J: TRBJ2-7; V: TRBV28; CDR3: CALGGSLPTGEQYF; DNA: TGTGCCCTCGGAGGAAGCCTACCCACTGGCGAGCAGTACTTC
size: .; D: .; J: TRBJ2-7; V: TRBV21-1; CDR3: CASSRYPGQNDYEQYF; DNA: TGTGCCAGCAGCAGATATCCGGGACAGAATGATTACGAGCAGTACTTC
size: .; D: .; J: TRBJ1-1; V: TRBV3-1/TRBV3-2; CDR3: CASSPGQMNTEAFF; DNA: TGTGCCAGCAGCCCAGGACAGATGAACACTGAAGCTTTCTTT
size: .; D: .; J: TRBJ2-7; V: TRBV9; CDR3: CASSVAGDEQYF; DNA: TGTGCCAGCAGCGTAGCCGGGGACGAGCAGTACTTC
size: .; D: .; J: TRBJ1-1; V: TRBV3-1/TRBV3-2; CDR3: CASSQFSQMNTEAFF; DNA: TGTGCCAGCAGCCAATTTTCACAGATGAACACTGAAGCTTTCTTT
size: .; D: TRBD1; J: TRBJ1-2; V: TRBV27; CDR3: CASSRQTGVYGYGYTF; DNA: TGTGCCAGCAGTAGGCAAACAGGGGTTTATGGCTATGGCTACACCTTC
size: .; D: .; J: TRBJ2-1; V: TRBV7-9; CDR3: CAGQGAAYNEQFF; DNA: TGTGCCGGGCAAGGGGCGGCCTACAATGAGCAGTTCTTC
size: .; D: .; J: TRBJ1-6; V: TRBV30; CDR3: CAWSGGANSPLHF; DNA: TGTGCCTGGAGCGGGGGGGCAAATTCACCCCTCCACTTT
size: .; D: TRBD1; J: TRBJ1-2; V: TRBV7-8; CDR3: CASSPATGDYTF; DNA: TGTGCCAGCAGCCCAGCTACAGGGGACTACACCTTC
size: .; D: .; J: TRBJ1-1; V: TRBV28; CDR3: CASTGLFEAAFF; DNA: TGTGCCAGCACTGGACTTTTTGAGGCAGCTTTCTTT
size: .; D: .; J: TRBJ1-5; V: TRBV16; CDR3: CASSQYLQSNQPQHF; DNA: TGTGCCAGCAGCCAATATTTACAGAGCAATCAGCCCCAGCATTTT
size: .; D: .; J: TRBJ2-5; V: TRBV19; CDR3: CASSMGGIQETQYF; DNA: TGTGCCAGTAGTATGGGGGGAATCCAAGAGACCCAGTACTTC
size: .; D: .; J: TRBJ2-3; V: TRBV29-1; CDR3: CSVRVTDTQYF; DNA: TGCAGCGTCAGGGTTACAGATACGCAGTATTTT
size: .; D: .; J: TRBJ2-1; V: TRBV10-3; CDR3: CAIGAGVKNEQFF; DNA: TGTGCCATCGGGGCAGGGGTGAAAAATGAGCAGTTCTTC
size: .; D: .; J: TRBJ2-6; V: TRBV24-1; CDR3: CATSAAGANVLTF; DNA: TGTGCCACCAGTGCCGCTGGGGCCAACGTCCTGACTTTC
size: .; D: .; J: TRBJ1-6; V: TRBV11-2; CDR3: CASSLAGGGSPLHF; DNA: TGTGCCAGCAGCTTAGCCGGGGGAGGTTCACCCCTCCACTTT
size: .; D: .; J: TRBJ2-3; V: TRBV9; CDR3: CASSLGLSTDTQYF; DNA: TGTGCCAGCAGCCTAGGACTAAGCACAGATACGCAGTATTTT
size: .; D: TRBD1; J: TRBJ1-4; V: TRBV11-2; CDR3: CASSWDRGYEKLFF; DNA: TGTGCCAGCAGCTGGGACAGGGGCTACGAAAAACTGTTTTTT
size: .; D: .; J: TRBJ1-1; V: TRBV5-5; CDR3: CASRFSTGNTEAFF; DNA: TGTGCCAGCAGATTTTCGACGGGGAACACTGAAGCTTTCTTT
size: .; D: .; J: TRBJ2-6; V: TRBV4-2; CDR3: CASSQLIGRHHTDTGANVLTF; DNA: TGTGCCAGCAGCCAATTAATTGGGCGACACCATACCGATACTGGGGCCAACGTCCTGACTTTC
size: .; D: TRBD1; J: TRBJ1-2; V: TRBV28; CDR3: CASSPQTGWLGGYTF; DNA: TGTGCCAGCAGTCCCCAGACAGGGTGGTTGGGTGGCTACACCTTC
size: .; D: TRBD2; J: TRBJ2-7; V: TRBV14; CDR3: CASSQEGTSGRSYEQYF; DNA: TGTGCCAGCAGCCAAGAAGGGACTAGCGGGAGATCCTACGAGCAGTACTTC
size: .; D: TRBD1; J: TRBJ2-3; V: TRBV19; CDR3: CASSRGTGGPDTQYF; DNA: TGTGCCAGTAGTAGGGGGACAGGGGGCCCAGATACGCAGTATTTT
size: .; D: TRBD2; J: TRBJ2-7; V: TRBV28; CDR3: CASSLIAGGVSEQYF; DNA: TGTGCCAGCAGTCTGATAGCGGGAGGGGTCTCCGAGCAGTACTTC
size: .; D: .; J: TRBJ1-6; V: TRBV15; CDR3: CATSRERGNSPLHF; DNA: TGTGCCACCAGCAGAGAAAGGGGAAATTCACCCCTCCACTTT
size: .; D: TRBD1; J: TRBJ1-1; V: TRBV28; CDR3: CASSPSQGAIEAFF; DNA: TGTGCCAGCAGTCCATCACAGGGGGCAATTGAAGCTTTCTTT
size: .; D: TRBD1; J: TRBJ1-1; V: TRBV6-4; CDR3: CASSPQSGDSIAFF; DNA: TGTGCCAGCTCACCTCAATCCGGGGACAGCATCGCTTTCTTT
size: few; D: TRBD2; J: TRBJ2-1; V: TRBV6-4; CDR3: CASSLLAGESNEQFF; DNA: TGTGCCAGCAGCTTACTAGCGGGAGAGTCGAATGAGCAGTTCTTC
size: .; D: TRBD2; J: TRBJ2-2; V: TRBV12-5; CDR3: CASAGTSGDWGELFF; DNA: TGTGCTAGTGCCGGGACTAGCGGAGACTGGGGGGAGCTGTTTTTT
size: .; D: TRBD2; J: TRBJ2-1; V: TRBV5-1; CDR3: CASSLAGPYNEQFF; DNA: TGCGCCAGCAGCTTAGCGGGACCTTACAATGAGCAGTTCTTC
size: .; D: .; J: TRBJ2-1; V: TRBV29-1; CDR3: CSAQGGGDEQFF; DNA: TGCAGCGCCCAAGGGGGGGGCGATGAGCAGTTCTTC
size: .; D: .; J: TRBJ2-1; V: TRBV7-3; CDR3: CASSSGTYNEQFF; DNA: TGTGCCAGCAGCTCCGGGACTTACAATGAGCAGTTCTTC
size: .; D: .; J: TRBJ2-1; V: TRBV24-1; CDR3: CAPPLHEQFF; DNA: TGTGCCCCCCCCCTTCATGAGCAGTTCTTC
size: .; D: .; J: TRBJ1-1; V: TRBV5-1; CDR3: CAVYNRWGEAEAFF; DNA: TGCGCCGTTTACAACCGGTGGGGCGAGGCTGAAGCTTTCTTT
size: .; D: TRBD2; J: TRBJ2-5; V: TRBV27; CDR3: CASSSAGTSGGATQETQYF; DNA: TGTGCCAGCAGTTCTGCCGGGACTAGCGGGGGAGCTACCCAAGAGACCCAGTACTTC
size: .; D: TRBD1; J: TRBJ1-1; V: TRBV7-3; CDR3: CASSLQGAGTEAFF; DNA: TGTGCCAGCAGCTTACAGGGGGCAGGCACTGAAGCTTTCTTT
size: once; D: TRBD2; J: TRBJ2-1; V: TRBV27; CDR3: CASSLSPSGRRNEQFF; DNA: TGTGCCAGCAGTTTATCGCCCAGCGGGAGAAGAAATGAGCAGTTCTTC
size: .; D: .; J: TRBJ1-2; V: TRBV18; CDR3: CASSPGQTANYGYTF; DNA: TGTGCCAGCTCACCTGGGCAGACAGCTAACTATGGCTACACCTTC
size: .; D: .; J: TRBJ1-1; V: TRBV13; CDR3: CASSSPGNTEAFF; DNA: TGTGCCAGCAGCTCACCAGGGAACACTGAAGCTTTCTTT
size: .; D: .; J: TRBJ1-1; V: TRBV3-1/TRBV3-2; CDR3: CASSQDAGDTEAFF; DNA: TGTGCCAGCAGCCAAGACGCGGGGGACACTGAAGCTTTCTTT
size: .; D: TRBD1; J: TRBJ2-7; V: TRBV29-1; CDR3: CSVQGATGASSYEQYF; DNA: TGCAGCGTTCAGGGGGCAACGGGGGCATCCTCCTACGAGCAGTACTTC
size: once; D: .; J: TRBJ2-7; V: TRBV21-1; CDR3: CASRSKKRERRPYEQYF; DNA: TGTGCCAGCAGATCAAAGAAGCGGGAGAGAAGACCCTACGAGCAGTACTTC